The T cell receptor (beta chain) described here comes from a study of cytomegalovirus exposure and HLA in healthy donors. Study-level findings and limits: Analysis was carried out at a later point, and it linked a missense DCLRE1C variant to TCR beta V- and J-gene trimming. Some TCR beta chains (roughly 160 of them) were listed as cytomegalovirus-associated. Follow-up analysis found HLA locus-dependent TCR association rates, highest for DRB1 and lowest for HLA-C. High specificity and sensitivity for cytomegalovirus status were reported for the classifier.

The primer mix had 60 Vbeta and 13 Jbeta primers. TCRdb's copy holds only in-frame clones and misses some; the assay was immunoSEQ multiplex PCR. In total, the table holds 140,000 or so clones. Worth noting for this clone: What it binds is not known.

This CDR3 is built from 12 residues. The germline V and J ends were trimmed by 7 bases and 4 bases, with 13 bases remaining between them. Germline V lookup: CDR1 SQVTM, CDR2 ANQGSEA. The TCR originated in a male donor in good health and CMV-seronegative. The chain couples TRBV29-1 to TRBJ1-2; perhaps TRBD1 as D (5 bases). Sequencing used PBMCs. The CDR3, as DNA: TGCAGCGCCCGGGGGGGGTCCTATGGCTACACCTTC. This gives the protein CSARGGSYGYTF. The full variable domain, completed using reference TRBV29-1 and TRBJ1-2, is SAVISQKPSRDICQRGTSLTIQCQVDSQVTMMFWYRQQPGQSLTLIATANQGSEATYESGFVIDKFPISRPNLTFSTLTVSNMSPEDSSIYLCSARGGSYGYTFGSGTRLTVV.